The 32 T cell receptor beta chains given below trace back to one sample, sequenced in a study of breast tumors, draining lymph nodes, adjacent tissues. One entry per CDR3 protein results from TCRdb running MiXCR on the multiplex PCR reads. The sample shows some 230,000 distinct CDR3 sequences, around 34% of them seen only once. Samples came from axillary lymph nodes draining the breast cancer. Sequencing input: axillary lymph node tissue. The source of these receptors is a female donor with breast cancer. Some clones in this sample may be carry-over from other donors' samples.

This clonotype was detected ten times or more. V gene TRBV9 combines with J gene TRBJ2-7; D might be TRBD2 (5 bases). CDR1 is SGDLS and CDR2 is YYNGEE in the germline V gene. The CDR3 spans 13 residues. V gave up 2 bases and J gave up 7 bases, with 13 bases separating them. This CDR3 is CASSVGSVGEQYF. The CDR3, as DNA: TGTGCCAGCAGCGTTGGTAGCGTAGGAGAGCAGTACTTC.

This clonotype was seen at least ten times. The chain links TRBV5-1 to TRBJ1-2; D gene uncertain. The CDR3 loop spans 12 amino acids. Per germline, CDR1 SGHRS and CDR2 YFSETQ. V lost 0 bases and J lost 4, with 4 bases in between. Here the CDR3 reads CASSLDSYGYTF. The CDR3 DNA is TGCGCCAGCAGCTTGGATTCCTATGGCTACACCTTC.

A few counts support this clonotype. The chain employs TRBV6-2 or TRBV6-3 and TRBJ2-1, with D possibly TRBD2 on 6 matching bases. This CDR3 spans 11 amino acids. Per germline, CDR1 MNHEY and CDR2 SVGEGT. Between the trimmed V and J ends, which lost 7 bases and 11 bases, there was a span of 12 bases. CDR3 coding DNA: TGTGCCAGCAACACCGGGACTCAGCAGTTCTTC. This gives the protein CASNTGTQQFF.

This clonotype was observed a few times. Since a much larger clone is just one base distant, this may be a read error. No conserved phenylalanine or tryptophan ends this CDR3, so it is likely a read error. The chain carries TRBV14 and TRBJ2-7; 7 bases agree with TRBD1. This CDR3 region has 13 residues. The J segment lost 6 bases and the V segment lost 7 bases, leaving 9 bases of the junction unmatched. CDR1 SGHDN and CDR2 FVKESK come from the germline V gene. The CDR3 sequence is CASKKSTGFEQYS. CDR3 DNA: TGTGCCAGCAAGAAATCGACAGGGTTCGAGCAGTACTCC.

This clonotype was seen repeatedly, ten times or more. V and J are TRBV15 and TRBJ2-1; TRBD2 aligns across 9 bases. This CDR3 has 15 amino acids. The V gene's germline CDR1 is LNHNV and CDR2 YYDKDF (reference sequence). V dropped 6 bases and J dropped 4; count of bases not matched to a gene: 7. This chain's CDR3 is CATSKRGAVYNEQFF. CDR3 in DNA: TGTGCCACCAGTAAGCGGGGGGCGGTGTACAATGAGCAGTTCTTC.

This chain joins TRBV5-4 and TRBJ2-7; D call uncertain. Germline assignment: CDR1 SGHNT and CDR2 YYREEE (reference sequence). The CDR3 contains 13 residues. V was pared by 4 bases and J by 2 bases, with 10 bases between. As DNA, the CDR3 is TGTGCCAGCAGCGACCCAGCTGCCTACGAGCAGTACTTC. As protein: CASSDPAAYEQYF.

The chain combines TRBV5-1 with TRBJ2-3; 10 bases match TRBD2. The CDR3 length is 17 residues. CDR1 and CDR2 from the germline V gene are SGHRS and YFSETQ. With 4 bases clipped from V and 0 bases from J, the junction kept 8 bases outside the gene matches. Here the CDR3 DNA reads TGCGCCAGCAGCCCCAGCGGGAGGGCCTTAAGCACAGATACGCAGTATTTT. Its translation is CASSPSGRALSTDTQYF.

Ten or more counts support this clonotype. V usage is TRBV9 and J usage is TRBJ2-2, with D uncertain. V lost 3 bases and J 6 bases, leaving 9 bases between the germline ends. Germline CDR1 and CDR2: SGDLS and YYNGEE. The CDR3 covers 13 residues. The CDR3: CASSGVLSGELFF. DNA of the CDR3: TGTGCCAGCAGCGGGGTCCTATCCGGGGAGCTGTTTTTT.

On this clonotype: This may arise from a read error, as a much more abundant clone is one base away. V is TRBV9 and J is TRBJ1-2; D unresolved. There are 15 residues in the CDR3. CDR1 is SGDLS, CDR2 YYNGEE, per germline. Written as DNA, the CDR3 is TGTGCCAGCAGCGTAGATCCAGGCCCTAACTATGGCTCCACCTTC. Residues: CASSVDPGPNYGSTF.

This clonotype appeared many times. The V call is TRBV4-1, the J call TRBJ1-6; 9 nucleotides agree with TRBD1. Trimming cost V 4 bases and J 6 bases; bases outside gene matches: 7. Germline loops: CDR1 MGHRA, CDR2 YSYEKL. The CDR3 consists of 16 residues. The CDR3 is CASSRERTGVNSPLHF. The CDR3 region has the DNA TGCGCCAGCAGCCGGGAGCGGACAGGGGTTAATTCACCCCTCCACTTT.

With respect to this clonotype: A single base separates this from a much larger clone, so it may be a read error. The chain combines TRBV20-1 with TRBJ2-3, with 12 bases that match TRBD2. CDR1 and CDR2 (germline): DFQATT, SNEGSKA (reference sequence). The CDR3 length is 16 residues. J was trimmed by 3 bases and V by 0 bases; bases with no gene match: 4. The CDR3 sequence: CSARDRTSGATDTQYF. CDR3 sequence (DNA): TGCAGTGCTAGAGATCGGACTAGCGGGGCTACAGATACGCAGTATTTT.

The chain employs TRBV18 and TRBJ2-2; 7 bases match TRBD2. The trim removed 9 bases at V and 5 bases at J, leaving 6 bases unmatched. CDR3 size: 13 residues. Germline-derived CDR1 and CDR2 are KGHSH and LQKENI. In DNA, the CDR3 is TGTGCCAGAGGGAAGCGGGGAACCGGGGAGCTGTTTTTT. Translation gives CARGKRGTGELFF.

This clonotype was counted ten times or more. The V and J genes are TRBV12-5 and TRBJ2-3, with D unresolved. CDR3 length: 15 residues. Germline V CDR1 and CDR2: LGHNT, FRNRAP. Between the trimmed V and J ends, which lost 4 bases and 0 bases, there was a span of 11 bases. The CDR3 DNA reads as TGTGCTAGTGGTTCCGGATCTACTAGCACAGATACGCAGTATTTT. Translating it yields CASGSGSTSTDTQYF.

CDR3 amino acids: CAISESPGLSSPLHF. DNA of the CDR3: TGTGCCATCAGTGAAAGCCCGGGACTTAGTTCACCCCTCCACTTT. The J gene is TRBJ1-6, the V gene TRBV10-3, with D perhaps TRBD1 (5 bases). Trimming shortened V by 3 bases and J by 9 bases, and 15 bases separated the two germline ends. The germline V gene has CDR1 ENHRY and CDR2 SYGVKD. The CDR3 runs to 15 residues.

This sequence joins TRBV4-2 and TRBJ2-7; the match to TRBD2 covers 12 bases. V shed 4 bases, J shed 3 bases, and the junction held 7 bases outside the gene matches. The CDR3 has 16 amino acids. Germline CDR1 LGHNA, CDR2 YNFKEQ. CDR3 nucleotides: TGTGCCAGCAGCCCGAGCCGGACTAGCGGGAACTACGAGCAGTACTTC. It yields the protein CASSPSRTSGNYEQYF.

The V call is TRBV7-9, the J call TRBJ2-5, with TRBD2 identical over 8 bases. The CDR3 spans 15 residues. The J segment lost 5 bases and the V segment lost 6 bases, leaving 11 bases of the junction unmatched. Germline CDR1 SEHNR, CDR2 FQNEAQ (reference sequence). CDR3 sequence reads: CASRIVNSGKETQYF. CDR3 coding DNA: TGTGCCAGCAGAATAGTCAATAGCGGGAAGGAGACCCAGTACTTC.

About this clonotype itself: At one boundary the junction diverges from the germline segment, which might be a read error. The chain carries TRBV2 and TRBJ1-6, with D unclear. Per germline, CDR1 SNHLY and CDR2 FYNNEI. The CDR3 extends over 12 amino acids. CDR3 in amino acids: CAGIADNSPLHF. The CDR3, as DNA: TGTGCCGGCATTGCGGATAACTCACCCCTCCACTTT.

This clonotype was seen repeatedly, ten times or more. V gene TRBV5-1 combines with J gene TRBJ2-1; weak D call: TRBD2 (6 bases). The CDR3 sequence is 15 residues long. V lost 10 bases to trimming and J lost 6 bases, with 23 bases between them. From germline, CDR1 is SGHRS and CDR2 YFSETQ. The CDR3 spells CACYPGDQRVNEQFF. The DNA of the CDR3 is TGCGCCTGCTACCCGGGGGACCAAAGGGTCAATGAGCAGTTCTTC.

This clonotype appeared many times. The rearrangement links TRBV20-1 to TRBJ2-1, with D perhaps TRBD2 (6 bases). The CDR3 sequence is 16 residues long. Germline V CDR1 and CDR2: DFQATT, SNEGSKA (reference sequence). V dropped 0 bases and J dropped 2 bases, with 14 bases sitting between them. The CDR3 spells CSARDRWRGTYNEQFF. CDR3 in DNA: TGCAGTGCTAGAGATCGGTGGCGCGGGACCTACAATGAGCAGTTCTTC.

This clonotype was counted at least ten times. The rearrangement links TRBV2 to TRBJ2-1; D is unclear. V lost 3 bases, J lost 10 bases, and 10 bases lay in between. The CDR3 has 12 residues. Per the germline V gene, CDR1 is SNHLY and CDR2 is FYNNEI. In DNA, the CDR3 is TGTGCCAGCAGTGACGGCCGAAAGGAGCAGTTCTTC. Protein sequence: CASSDGRKEQFF.

This clonotype has at least ten counts. This chain uses TRBV6-6 with TRBJ1-2; D possibly corresponds to TRBD1 (5 bases). The germline gives CDR1 MNHNY, CDR2 SVGAGI (reference sequence). Trimming left V 6 bases short and J 7 bases short, with 18 bases between. This CDR3 region has 14 residues. The CDR3 region is CASREQEAYFGYTF. DNA of the CDR3: TGTGCCAGCAGAGAACAGGAGGCTTATTTTGGCTACACCTTC.

The chain links TRBV5-8 to TRBJ2-6; 7 nucleotides line up with TRBD2. The trim removed 0 bases at V and 2 bases at J, leaving 2 bases unmatched. Germline V gene data show CDR1 as SGHTS and CDR2 as YDEGEE. This CDR3 spans 16 amino acids. The CDR3 DNA reads as TGTGCCAGCAGCTTGGGCGGGGGAGCTGGGGCCAACGTCCTGACTTTC. Amino acids: CASSLGGGAGANVLTF.

Points on this clonotype: A read error may be the cause here, since a much bigger clone is one base away. The chain is built from TRBV11-3 and TRBJ2-6; no definite D call. This CDR3 comprises 14 residues. V was shortened by 5 bases and J by 4 bases, with 9 bases between the two germline ends. CDR1 SGHNT and CDR2 YENEEA come from the germline V gene. The CDR3 region has the DNA TGTGCCAGCAGCCCTAGGGCAGGGGCCAACGTCCTGACTTTC. Its protein product is CASSPRAGANVLTF.

The rearrangement links TRBV29-1 to TRBJ2-1, with 8 bases aligning to TRBD2. The germline gives CDR1 SQVTM, CDR2 ANQGSEA. The V and J ends lost 8 bases and 2 bases, in that order; junction bases with no gene match: 5. The CDR3 runs to 13 residues. CDR3 amino acids: CSTIAGTYNEQFF. CDR3 nucleotides: TGCAGCACCATAGCGGGAACCTACAATGAGCAGTTCTTC.

This clonotype was recorded many times. The J gene is TRBJ2-7, the V gene TRBV29-1; TRBD2 matches at 11 bases. The germline V gene has CDR1 SQVTM and CDR2 ANQGSEA. V lost 3 bases to trimming and J lost 3 bases; unmatched junction nucleotides: 1. The CDR3 covers 13 residues. The CDR3 loop is CSVETSGDYEQYF. CDR3 sequence (DNA): TGCAGCGTTGAGACTAGCGGGGACTACGAGCAGTACTTC.

The sample holds many counts of this clonotype. The chain combines TRBV5-1 with TRBJ2-1, with D maybe TRBD2 (6 bases). CDR1 is SGHRS and CDR2 is YFSETQ in the germline V gene. Trimming removed 4 bases at V and 7 bases at J, with 6 bases between. The CDR3 extends over 11 amino acids. CDR3 loop: CASSRGNEQFF. The CDR3 DNA reads TGCGCCAGCAGCCGGGGGAATGAGCAGTTCTTC.

V usage is TRBV7-2 and J usage is TRBJ2-1; D is possibly TRBD1 or TRBD2 (5 bases each). V gave up 5 bases and J gave up 8 bases, with 16 bases separating them. Germline CDR1 SGHTA, CDR2 FQGNSA. CDR3 length: 14 residues. The CDR3 DNA reads as TGTGCCAGCAGCCGAGGGACGGTGAGCTATGAGCAGTTCTTC. This translates into CASSRGTVSYEQFF.

The chain couples TRBV5-5 to TRBJ2-7; the D gene is possibly TRBD2 (5 bases). CDR3 length: 15 residues. Germline-derived CDR1 and CDR2 are SGHKS and YYEKEE (reference sequence). The ends were cut back, 5 bases at V and 2 bases at J, with 17 bases in the middle. The CDR3 here is CASSLTSGPTYEQYF. The CDR3 DNA reads TGTGCCAGCAGTTTGACCAGCGGACCGACCTACGAGCAGTACTTC. The whole variable domain, filled in from reference TRBV5-5 and TRBJ2-7, reads DAGVTQSPTHLIKTRGQQVTLRCSPISGHKSVSWYQQVLGQGPQFIFQYYEKEERGRGNFPDRFSARQFPNYSSELNVNALLLGDSALYLCASSLTSGPTYEQYFGPGTRLTVT.

This clonotype has a count of ten or more. J is TRBJ1-5 and V is TRBV7-8; D not resolved. This CDR3 spans 15 amino acids. Germline CDR1 and CDR2: SGHVS and FQNEAQ. V lost 2 bases and J lost 0, with 8 bases in between. The CDR3 region is CASSLSGLSNQPQHF. The CDR3 nucleotides are TGTGCCAGCAGCTTATCTGGGCTTAGCAATCAGCCCCAGCATTTT.

At least ten counts were recorded for this clonotype. V is TRBV5-8 and J is TRBJ2-5, with 7 bases lining up with TRBD2. This CDR3 spans 14 amino acids. The germline CDR1 and CDR2 sequences are SGHTS and YDEGEE. V shed 4 bases, J shed 2 bases, and the junction held 5 bases outside the gene matches. The CDR3 protein is CASSPAGPQETQYF. DNA of the CDR3: TGTGCCAGCAGCCCAGCGGGACCGCAAGAGACCCAGTACTTC.

Ten or more counts support this clonotype. V usage is TRBV11-2 and J usage is TRBJ1-4, with a weak D call TRBD1 (5 bases). Per the germline V gene, CDR1 is SGHAT and CDR2 is FQNNGV. The CDR3 extends over 15 amino acids. Trimming pared 1 base from V and 8 bases from J, leaving 14 bases between. CDR3 in DNA: TGTGCCAGCAGCTTAGGAGGCAGGGTGGGAGAAAAACTGTTTTTT. Translated: CASSLGGRVGEKLFF.

This clonotype has ten or more counts. This chain links TRBV6-5 with TRBJ2-5; TRBD2 agrees at 7 bases. The germline gives CDR1 MNHEY, CDR2 SVGAGI. The V segment lost 5 bases and the J segment 5 bases; nucleotides outside the gene matches: 8. CDR3 length: 14 residues. DNA of the CDR3: TGTGCCAGCAGTACCCCCGGGGGGAGGGAGACCCAGTACTTC. As protein: CASSTPGGRETQYF.